A single sample is the source of the 14 T cell receptor beta chains below, sequenced in a study of blood T cell repertoires in COVID-19. The protocol was immunoSEQ multiplex PCR, while the TCRdb copy is restricted to in-frame clones and leaves out a portion. The repertoire has roughly 150,000 clones, around nine tenths of them found once; the top ten carry under 6%. The sequenced sample was peripheral blood. These receptors all stem from a human donor in a cohort sampled during active COVID-19.

Comments on this clone: One junction end disagrees with the germline gene, perhaps due to a read error. The chain has TRBV7-7 and TRBJ2-1, with D possibly TRBD1 on 5 matching bases. The germline V gene has CDR1 SSHAT and CDR2 FNYEAQ (reference sequence). CDR3 length: 16 residues. The DNA for the CDR3 is TGTGCTAGCAGTCAGGGCGGACCTCTTACCTACAATGAGCAGTTCTTC. It codes for CASSQGGPLTYNEQFF.

The chain joins TRBV27 to TRBJ1-2; tentative D call: TRBD1 (6 bases). The CDR3 covers 13 residues. CDR1 is MNHEY and CDR2 is SMNVEV in the germline V gene (reference sequence). The ends were cut back, 3 bases at V and 6 bases at J, with 11 bases in the middle. CDR3 DNA: TGTGCCAGCAGTTTTAGGCAGGGGCATGGCTACACCTTC. Its protein is CASSFRQGHGYTF.

The V gene is TRBV3-1 (or the pseudogene TRBV3-2), the J gene TRBJ1-2; 9 bases line up with TRBD1. Trimming cost V 1 base and J 4 bases; bases outside gene matches: 7. The CDR3 length is 16 residues. Germline V gives CDR1 LGHDT, CDR2 YNNKEL (reference sequence). The CDR3 DNA is TGTGCCAGCAGCCAAGCGGACAGGGGAGGAATCTATGGCTACACCTTC. As protein: CASSQADRGGIYGYTF.

The chain is built from TRBV10-3 and TRBJ2-7, with 7 bases identical to TRBD1. J gave up 3 bases and V 6 bases, and 5 bases lay outside the gene matches. CDR1 and CDR2 from the germline V gene are ENHRY and SYGVKD. The CDR3 spans 13 residues. CDR3 residues: CAIRDRTHYEQYF. The CDR3, as DNA: TGTGCCATCAGGGACAGGACTCACTACGAGCAGTACTTC.

The J gene is TRBJ1-4, the V gene TRBV3-1 (or the pseudogene TRBV3-2), with unresolved D. The CDR3 contains 14 residues. V was cut by 0 bases and J by 4 bases, with 6 bases left in between. CDR1 is LGHDT, CDR2 YNNKEL, per germline (reference sequence). The CDR3, as DNA: TGTGCCAGCAGCCAAGAGCTATTTAATGAAAAACTGTTTTTT. It specifies CASSQELFNEKLFF.

This clone came up once. The chain recombines TRBV10-3 with TRBJ1-2; TRBD1 matches at 11 bases. V shed 10 bases and J 4 bases; nucleotides not matched to a gene: 14. The CDR3 totals 16 residues. Germline assignment: CDR1 ENHRY and CDR2 SYGVKD. CDR3 in DNA: TGTGCCACGATGCCGAGGACAGGGGGCGCAGGCTATGGCTACACCTTC. It is translated as CATMPRTGGAGYGYTF.

The rearrangement links TRBV11-3 to TRBJ1-1; 7 nucleotides align to TRBD1. In germline, CDR1 is SGHNT, CDR2 YENEEA. V shed 7 bases, J shed 0 bases, and the junction held 11 bases outside the gene matches. The CDR3 is 16 amino acids. The CDR3 sequence is CASKGFGQALNTEAFF. The CDR3 DNA is TGTGCCAGCAAGGGGTTTGGACAGGCTTTGAACACTGAAGCTTTCTTT.

This clone has a single count. This chain joins TRBV19 and TRBJ1-3; D remains ambiguous. The V end was cut by 0 bases, the J end by 0 bases, with 6 bases between. The germline V gene encodes CDR1 LNHDA and CDR2 SQIVND (reference sequence). The CDR3 is 15 residues long. CDR3: CASSIDTASGNTIYF. The CDR3 DNA is TGTGCCAGTAGTATAGATACAGCCTCTGGAAACACCATATATTTT. Combining the CDR3 with reference TRBV19 and TRBJ1-3 gives the whole variable domain DGGITQSPKYLFRKEGQNVTLSCEQNLNHDAMYWYRQDPGQGLRLIYYSQIVNDFQKGDIAEGYSVSREKKESFPLTVTSAQKNPTAFYLCASSIDTASGNTIYFGEGSWLTVV.

In its sample, this clone was seen once. V and J are TRBV14 and TRBJ2-1; TRBD2 matches at 7 bases. J lost 5 bases, V lost 4 bases, and 8 bases had no gene match. This CDR3 region has 15 residues. The germline CDR1 and CDR2 sequences are SGHDN and FVKESK. CDR3 DNA sequence: TGTGCCAGCAGCCCCCCCCGGACTAGGGACAATGAGCAGTTCTTC. Residues: CASSPPRTRDNEQFF.

This clone came up a few times. The V and J genes are TRBV30 and TRBJ1-2; D may be TRBD1 (5 bases). Trimming took 7 bases from V and 1 from J, leaving 16 bases between them. The CDR3 runs 14 residues. Germline loops: CDR1 GTSNPN, CDR2 SVGIG (reference sequence). The CDR3 DNA follows: TGTGCCTCCCTGGGGGGAGGAGGTAACTATGGCTACACCTTC. Translation gives CASLGGGGNYGYTF.

The sample holds one count of this clone. CDR3 amino acids: CASSPEGTPQETQYF. In DNA form, the CDR3 reads TGTGCCAGCAGCCCAGAGGGGACACCACAAGAGACCCAGTACTTC. The chain is built from TRBV7-7 and TRBJ2-5; TRBD1 is a possible D gene (6 bases). The CDR3 covers 15 residues. V lost 5 bases and J 2 bases, leaving 15 bases between the germline ends. CDR1 SSHAT and CDR2 FNYEAQ come from the germline V gene (reference sequence).

The genes are TRBV28 and TRBJ2-7, with D perhaps matching TRBD2 (5 bases). Germline V gene data show CDR1 as MDHEN and CDR2 as SYDVKM. Between the trimmed V and J ends, which lost 10 bases and 4 bases, there was a span of 17 bases. The CDR3 spans 13 residues. CDR3 region: CATTRDVGYEQYF. CDR3 DNA: TGTGCCACTACCCGGGATGTGGGGTACGAGCAGTACTTC. The variable domain in full, with the rest retrieved from reference TRBV28 and TRBJ2-7, is DVKVTQSSRYLVKRTGEKVFLECVQDMDHENMFWYRQDPGLGLRLIYFSYDVKMKEKGDIPEGYSVSREKKERFSLILESASTNQTSMYLCATTRDVGYEQYFGPGTRLTVT.

V gene TRBV11-2 combines with J gene TRBJ2-3, with unresolved D. The V and J ends lost 2 bases and 9 bases respectively, with 24 bases between them. Germline V gene data show CDR1 as SGHAT and CDR2 as FQNNGV. The CDR3 has 17 amino acids. The CDR3 DNA follows: TGTGCCAGCAGCTTATTTGAGCGTGATGGGTCGTTTGGGACGCAGTATTTT. Translation: CASSLFERDGSFGTQYF. Full variable domain (outside the CDR3, taken from reference TRBV11-2 and TRBJ2-3): EAGVAQSPRYKIIEKRQSVAFWCNPISGHATLYWYQQILGQGPKLLIQFQNNGVVDDSQLPKDRFSAERLKGVDSTLKIQPAKLEDSAVYLCASSLFERDGSFGTQYFGPGTRLTVL.

CDR3 in DNA: TGTGCCAGCAGCTTAGCGGGAGGGCCATACGAGCAGTACTTC. It codes for CASSLAGGPYEQYF. This chain connects TRBV11-2 to TRBJ2-7, with 8 bases aligning to TRBD2. V shed 1 base, J shed 4 bases, and the junction held 3 bases outside the gene matches. From germline, CDR1 is SGHAT and CDR2 FQNNGV. This CDR3 region has 14 residues.